This T cell receptor beta chain was identified during a study of shared clonotypes between healthy human individuals. This clone was seen a handful of times. Its antigen remains unidentified. Several immunoSEQ 96-well plates shared each subset's DNA, each plate a replicate. Some clones are missing from TCRdb's copy, which holds only in-frame ones; the method was immunoSEQ multiplex PCR. The sample consists of roughly 2.5 million clones, more than 80% of them appearing once. V lost 2 bases and J 10 bases, leaving 12 bases between the germline ends. CDR1 is GTSNPN and CDR2 is SVGIG in the germline V gene (reference sequence). This CDR3 spans 12 amino acids. Points from the study as a whole: Shared clonotypes: about 5.3% naive CD4, around 3.7% naive CD8, 2.3% memory CD4, 0.4% memory CD8.

The gene calls are TRBV30 and TRBJ2-1; a weak D match, TRBD2 (6 bases). The sequence was obtained from a man aged 18 to 29 in good health. Material: naive CD4+ T cells sorted from blood. Specified subset: CD45RA+ positively selected. CDR3 in amino acids: CAWSYGLAEQFF. DNA of the CDR3: TGTGCCTGGAGTTATGGCCTAGCGGAGCAGTTCTTC.